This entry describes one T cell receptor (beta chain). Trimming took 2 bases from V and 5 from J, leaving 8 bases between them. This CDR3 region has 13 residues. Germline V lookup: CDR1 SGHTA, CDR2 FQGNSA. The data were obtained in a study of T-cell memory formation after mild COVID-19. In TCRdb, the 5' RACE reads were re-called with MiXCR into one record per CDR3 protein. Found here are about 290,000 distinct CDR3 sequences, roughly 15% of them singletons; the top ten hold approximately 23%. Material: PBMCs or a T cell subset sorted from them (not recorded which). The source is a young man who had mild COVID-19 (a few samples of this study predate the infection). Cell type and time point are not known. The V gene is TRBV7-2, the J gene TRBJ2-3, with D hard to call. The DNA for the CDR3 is TGTGCCAGCAGCTTAAGTTGGGGAGATACGCAGTATTTT. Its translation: CASSLSWGDTQYF.